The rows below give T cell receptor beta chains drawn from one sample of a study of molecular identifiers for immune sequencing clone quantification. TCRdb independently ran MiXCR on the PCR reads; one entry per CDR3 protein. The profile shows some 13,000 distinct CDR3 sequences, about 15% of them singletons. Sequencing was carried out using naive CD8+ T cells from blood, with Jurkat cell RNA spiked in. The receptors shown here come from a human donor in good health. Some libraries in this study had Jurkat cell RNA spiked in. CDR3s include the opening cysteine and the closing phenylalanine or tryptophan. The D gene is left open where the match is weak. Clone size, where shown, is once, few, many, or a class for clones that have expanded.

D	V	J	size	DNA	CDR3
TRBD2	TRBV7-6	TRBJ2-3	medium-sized	TGTGCCAGCAGCTTATGGCGGGAGGGCGGTGATACGCAGTATTTT	CASSLWREGGDTQYF
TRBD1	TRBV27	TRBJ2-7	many	TGTGCCAGCAGCTGGGGACAGAACTACGAGCAGTACTTC	CASSWGQNYEQYF
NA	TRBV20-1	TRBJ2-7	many	TGCAGTGCCCGGGACCGGGCCTACGAGCAGTACTTC	CSARDRAYEQYF
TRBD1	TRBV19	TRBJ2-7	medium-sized	TGTGCCAGTAGCGCCGGGACAGACTACGAGCAGTACTTC	CASSAGTDYEQYF
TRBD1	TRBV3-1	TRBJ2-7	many	TGTGCCAGCAGCCCGGGACAGGGAGAGTACGAGCAGTACTTC	CASSPGQGEYEQYF
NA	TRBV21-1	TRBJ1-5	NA	TGTGCCGGCAGCAAAAGAGGGAAGAATCAGCCCCAGCATTTT	CAGSKRGKNQPQHF
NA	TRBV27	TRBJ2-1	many	TGTGCCAGCAGTTTATATGAAGGAGACAGGTCCTTCTTC	CASSLYEGDRSFF
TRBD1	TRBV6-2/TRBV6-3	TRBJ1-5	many	TGTGCCAGCAGGGGGATCGACAGGGACCGGAATCAGCCCCAGCATTTT	CASRGIDRDRNQPQHF
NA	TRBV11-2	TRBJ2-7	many	TGTGCCAGCAGTACAGAGGGGACCAGAAGGTACGAGCAGTACTTC	CASSTEGTRRYEQYF
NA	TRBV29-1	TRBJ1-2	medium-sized	TGCAGCGTTGGGGGGAAAGTTGATCTAGGACAGTCGACTTCCCCCTACTATGGCTACACCTTC	CSVGGKVDLGQSTSPYYGYTF
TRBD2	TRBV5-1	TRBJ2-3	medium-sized	TGCGCCAGCAGCGGCGGGACTAGCCCCCGCACAGATACGCAGTATTTT	CASSGGTSPRTDTQYF
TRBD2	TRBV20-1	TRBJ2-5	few	TGCAGTGCTTCTACCGGGACTAGCGGGAGAAGATGGAGAGAGACCCAGTACTTC	CSASTGTSGRRWRETQYF
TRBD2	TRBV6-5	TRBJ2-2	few	TGTGCCAGCAGTTACTCGCTAGCGGGAGTGATGAACACCGGGGAGCTGTTTTTT	CASSYSLAGVMNTGELFF
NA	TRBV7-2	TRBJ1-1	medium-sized	TGTGCCAGCAGCCGGCGAAGGGGGATCACTGAAGCTTTCTTT	CASSRRRGITEAFF
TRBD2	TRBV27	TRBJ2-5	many	TGTGCCAGCCTGGGACTAGCGGGAGAGACCCAGTACTTC	CASLGLAGETQYF
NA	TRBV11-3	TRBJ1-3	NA	TGTGCCAGCAGCTTACCGGCGGAGGGGGCTGGAAACACCATATATTTT	CASSLPAEGAGNTIYF
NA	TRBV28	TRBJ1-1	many	TGTGCCAGCAGTGAAGCTGAGGGGGGGCGAGGGACTGAAGCTTTCTTT	CASSEAEGGRGTEAFF
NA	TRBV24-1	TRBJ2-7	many	TGTGCCACCAGCCTCGGGGGCTACGAGCAGTACTTC	CATSLGGYEQYF
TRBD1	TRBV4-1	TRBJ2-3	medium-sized	TGCGCCAGCAGCCAAGTAAGATCAGGGGGTGCAGATACGCAGTATTTT	CASSQVRSGGADTQYF
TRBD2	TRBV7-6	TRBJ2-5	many	TGTGCCAGCAGCGCCACCCCACTAGCGCAAGAGACCCAGTACTTC	CASSATPLAQETQYF
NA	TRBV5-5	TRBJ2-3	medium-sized	TGTGCCAGCAGCTTGGGGCAGGGGTCCGGCACAGATACGCAGTATTTT	CASSLGQGSGTDTQYF
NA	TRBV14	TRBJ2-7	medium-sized	TGTGCCAGCAGCCAAGAGTCCCCCCGCGAGCAGTACTTC	CASSQESPREQYF
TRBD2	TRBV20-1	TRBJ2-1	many	TGCAGTGCTAGTGGCCTGGGGCTAGCGGGAGATGAGCAGTTCTTC	CSASGLGLAGDEQFF
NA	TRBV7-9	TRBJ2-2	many	TGTGCCAGCAGCTTACCGACTGCCCCGAACACCGGGGAGCTGTTTTTT	CASSLPTAPNTGELFF
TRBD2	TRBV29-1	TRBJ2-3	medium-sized	TGCAGCGTTGAAGCCCCTTGGGGTGAGCCAGCGGGAGGGAGACATACGCAGTATTTT	CSVEAPWGEPAGGRHTQYF
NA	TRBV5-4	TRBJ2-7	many	TGTGCCAGCAGCCCGGGAACCTACGAGCAGTACTTC	CASSPGTYEQYF
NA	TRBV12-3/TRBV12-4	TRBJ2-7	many	TGTGCCAGCAGGAACCAGTCCTACGAGCAGTACTTC	CASRNQSYEQYF
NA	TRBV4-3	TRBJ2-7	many	TGCGCCAGCAGCCAAGAAAGGGGGTTGATTTATGAGCAGTACTTC	CASSQERGLIYEQYF
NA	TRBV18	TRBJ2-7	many	TGTGCCAGCTCACGGGACGGCCACGAGCAGTACTTC	CASSRDGHEQYF
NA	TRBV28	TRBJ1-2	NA	TGTGCCACCCGGGGGCCGAGCGGCTACACCTTC	CATRGPSGYTF
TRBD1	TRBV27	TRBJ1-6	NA	TGTGCCAGCAGCACAGGGGGCAGACCCCTCCACTTT	CASSTGGRPLHF